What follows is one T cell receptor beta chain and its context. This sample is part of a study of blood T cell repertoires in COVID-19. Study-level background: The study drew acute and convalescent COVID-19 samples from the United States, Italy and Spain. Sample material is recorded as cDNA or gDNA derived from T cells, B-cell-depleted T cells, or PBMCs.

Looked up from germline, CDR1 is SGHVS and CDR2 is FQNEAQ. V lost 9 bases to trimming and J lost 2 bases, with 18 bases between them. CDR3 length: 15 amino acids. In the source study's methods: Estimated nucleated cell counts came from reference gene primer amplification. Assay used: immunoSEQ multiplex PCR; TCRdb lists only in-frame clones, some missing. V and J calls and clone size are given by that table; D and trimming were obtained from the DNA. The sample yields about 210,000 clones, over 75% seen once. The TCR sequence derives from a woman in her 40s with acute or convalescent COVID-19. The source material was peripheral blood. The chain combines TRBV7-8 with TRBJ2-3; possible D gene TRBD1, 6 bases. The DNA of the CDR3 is TGTGCCAGTTCCCTCAGGGGCCAATCCACAGATACGCAGTATTTT. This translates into CASSLRGQSTDTQYF.